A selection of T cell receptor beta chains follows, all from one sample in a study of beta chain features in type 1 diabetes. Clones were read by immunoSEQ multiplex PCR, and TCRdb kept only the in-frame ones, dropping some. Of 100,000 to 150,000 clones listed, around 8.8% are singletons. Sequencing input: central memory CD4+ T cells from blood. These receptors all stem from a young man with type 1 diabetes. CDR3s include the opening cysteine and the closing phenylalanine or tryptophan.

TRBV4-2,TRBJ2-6,CASSLSRAGSGANVLTF
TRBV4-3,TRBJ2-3,CASSQEIRGGLTDTQYF
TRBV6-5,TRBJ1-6,CASSTGGSYNSPLHF
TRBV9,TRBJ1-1,CASSFYGTGYEAFF
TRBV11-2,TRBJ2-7,CASSASQGPYEQYF
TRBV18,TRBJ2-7,CASSPGGDEQYF
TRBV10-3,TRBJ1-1,CAISVQGDGTEAFF
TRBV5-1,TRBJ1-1,CASSSEGGGTEAFF
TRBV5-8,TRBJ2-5,CASNGGPGVETQYF
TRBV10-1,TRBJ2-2,CASSGTSTGELFF
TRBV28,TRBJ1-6,CASTRAGNPDSPLHF
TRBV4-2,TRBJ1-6,CASSQDLGYNSPLHF
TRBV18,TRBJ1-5,CASSQTANQPQHF
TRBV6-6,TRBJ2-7,CASREGWGSSYEQYF
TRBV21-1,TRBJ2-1,CASSKAWRGPYNEQFF
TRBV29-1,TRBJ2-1,CSAQGGRVSYNEQFF
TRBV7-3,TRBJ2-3,CASSVGRGTQYF
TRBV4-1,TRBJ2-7,CASSPRLAGDSYEQYF
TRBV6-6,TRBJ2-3,CASTFTDTQYF
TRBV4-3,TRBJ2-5,CASSRTAGGARETQYF
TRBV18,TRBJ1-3,CASSQEGGNTIYF
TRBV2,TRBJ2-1,CASRVHRDIHNEQFF
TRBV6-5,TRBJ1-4,CAISAGTGYEKLFF
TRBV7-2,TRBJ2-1,CASSYRLAKSYNEQFF
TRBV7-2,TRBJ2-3,CASSLTGGADTQYF
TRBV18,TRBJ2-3,CASSPPLSTDTQYF
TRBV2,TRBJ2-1,CASSVVGSDEQFF
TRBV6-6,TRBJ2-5,CASTAGAIQETQYF
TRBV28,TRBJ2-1,CASSLAGARSYNEQFF
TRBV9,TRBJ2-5,CASSVGGGNQETQYF